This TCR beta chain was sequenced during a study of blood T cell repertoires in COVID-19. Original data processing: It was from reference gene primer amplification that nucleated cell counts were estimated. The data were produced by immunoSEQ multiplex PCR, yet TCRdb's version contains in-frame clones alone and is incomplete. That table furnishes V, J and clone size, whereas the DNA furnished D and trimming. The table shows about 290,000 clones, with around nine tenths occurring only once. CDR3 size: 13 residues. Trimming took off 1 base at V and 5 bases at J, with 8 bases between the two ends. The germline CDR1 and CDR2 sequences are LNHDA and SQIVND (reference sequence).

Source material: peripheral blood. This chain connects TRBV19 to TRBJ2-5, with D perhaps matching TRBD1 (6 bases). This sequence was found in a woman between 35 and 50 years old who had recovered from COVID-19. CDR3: CASSIVQGETQYF. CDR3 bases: TGTGCCAGTAGTATAGTCCAGGGGGAGACCCAGTACTTC. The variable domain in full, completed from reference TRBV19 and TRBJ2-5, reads DGGITQSPKYLFRKEGQNVTLSCEQNLNHDAMYWYRQDPGQGLRLIYYSQIVNDFQKGDIAEGYSVSREKKESFPLTVTSAQKNPTAFYLCASSIVQGETQYFGPGTRLLVL.